Listed here is a single T cell receptor (beta chain). Its cognate antigen is unknown. The data are from a study of shared clonotypes between healthy human individuals. On the study more broadly: A donor's plate count was three for CD4 naive and three for CD4 memory; CD8 naive had two and CD8 memory one.

Germline loops: CDR1 MGHRA, CDR2 YSYEKL. CDR3 length equals 18 residues. The trim removed 1 base at V and 0 bases at J, leaving 9 bases unmatched. HIV-negative, healthy adults without recent acute infections or vaccinations were the donors. Deep was the level at which the assay was run. Profiling relied on immunoSEQ multiplex PCR, and the TCRdb table lists in-frame clones only, not all of them. Here the sample spans over a million clones, approximately 70% being singletons. Points from the study as a whole: Among donors, the sharing of clonotypes was expected to be influenced by sequencing depth.

This sequence originates from a man aged 18 to 29 in good health. The rearrangement uses TRBV4-1 and TRBJ2-3; 8 nucleotides align to TRBD2. The sequenced sample was memory CD4+ T cells sorted from blood. Subset given: CD45RA-negative fraction. Here the CDR3 reads CASSQGKDSGASTDTQYF. The CDR3 DNA follows: TGCGCCAGCAGCCAAGGCAAGGATAGCGGGGCTAGCACAGATACGCAGTATTTT.